This T cell receptor beta chain is drawn from a study of blood T cell repertoires in COVID-19. Overall study context: Collection of acute and convalescent COVID-19 samples took place in the United States, Italy and Spain.

This clone was picked up a small number of times. Clones were read by immunoSEQ multiplex PCR, and TCRdb kept only the in-frame ones, dropping some. The sample records 150,000 to 170,000 clones, about 85% being singletons. V shed 1 base and J 2 bases; nucleotides not matched to a gene: 1. The germline gives CDR1 LGHNA, CDR2 YNFKEQ. This CDR3 is 16 amino acids long. Source material: peripheral blood. The source of this sequence is a man aged 55 to 69 with COVID-19, enrolled during active disease. The chain combines TRBV4-2 with TRBJ2-1; 11 bases agree with TRBD2. CDR3 sequence (DNA): TGTGCCAGCAGCCAAGTTAGCGGGAGGGCCTACAATGAGCAGTTCTTC. Residues: CASSQVSGRAYNEQFF.